The next 20 T cell receptor beta chains were all read from a single sample in a study of T cell repertoires in cytomegalovirus infection. TCRdb called the reads again in MiXCR, with one record for every CDR3 protein. Among almost 300,000 distinct CDR3 sequences listed, around 9.1% were seen once. The sequenced sample was PBMCs. The origin of the receptors is a human donor in good health (CMV status not recorded). Some clones in this sample may be carry-over from other donors' samples.

The chain couples TRBV10-2 to TRBJ1-5, with TRBD1 identical over 7 bases. The CDR3 runs to 15 residues. Unmatched junction bases numbered 6, after V lost 6 bases and J lost 1 base. CDR1 and CDR2 (germline): WSHSY, SAAADI. The CDR3 sequence: CASRPGTDSNQPQHF. CDR3 nucleotides: TGCGCCAGCAGACCCGGGACAGACAGCAATCAGCCCCAGCATTTT.

This clonotype came up many times. The V gene is TRBV6-4, the J gene TRBJ2-1; weak D call: TRBD1 (5 bases). Germline V CDR1 and CDR2: MRHNA, SNTAGT. V lost 3 bases and J 4 bases, leaving 7 bases between the germline ends. CDR3 length: 13 amino acids. Written as DNA, the CDR3 is TGTGCCAGCAGTGAAAGGACATACAATGAGCAGTTCTTC. Translation: CASSERTYNEQFF.

This clonotype has ten or more counts. This chain joins TRBV28 and TRBJ2-1; TRBD2 matches 8 bases. V lost 3 bases and J lost 7; bases outside the gene matches: 5. This CDR3 comprises 14 residues. Per the germline V gene, CDR1 is MDHEN and CDR2 is SYDVKM. CDR3 sequence reads: CASSLDSGVNEQFF. CDR3 nucleotide sequence: TGTGCCAGCAGTTTGGATAGCGGGGTTAATGAGCAGTTCTTC. Complete variable domain (other parts from reference TRBV28 and TRBJ2-1): DVKVTQSSRYLVKRTGEKVFLECVQDMDHENMFWYRQDPGLGLRLIYFSYDVKMKEKGDIPEGYSVSREKKERFSLILESASTNQTSMYLCASSLDSGVNEQFFGPGTRLTVL.

The table lists this clonotype with many counts. The chain recombines TRBV27 with TRBJ1-5, with 9 nucleotides matching TRBD1. Unmatched junction bases numbered 7, after V lost 6 bases and J lost 7 bases. CDR3 length equals 14 residues. Germline loops: CDR1 MNHEY, CDR2 SMNVEV (reference sequence). Here the CDR3 DNA reads TGTGCCAGCAGCCCCGGGACAGGGAAACAGCCCCAGCATTTT. Translating gives CASSPGTGKQPQHF.

This clonotype was counted only a few times. V and J are TRBV2 and TRBJ2-7, with TRBD1 identical over 7 bases. The CDR3 is made up of 14 amino acids. Unmatched junction bases numbered 5, after V lost 6 bases and J lost 0 bases. Germline CDR1 SNHLY, CDR2 FYNNEI. In nucleotides, the CDR3 is TGTGCCAGCAGGAAGACAGGGAGCTCCTACGAGCAGTACTTC. The encoded protein is CASRKTGSSYEQYF.

Regarding this clonotype: A read error may be the cause here, since a much bigger clone is one base away. The CDR3 nucleotides are TGTGCCAGCAGCGACAGGGGTCAAGCGCTCCCCGGGGAGCTGTTTTTT. As protein: CASSDRGQALPGELFF. The chain is built from TRBV6-2 or TRBV6-3 and TRBJ2-2, with TRBD1 identical over 8 bases. CDR1 is MNHEY, CDR2 SVGEGT, per germline. The CDR3 loop spans 16 amino acids. V lost 6 bases and J lost 6; bases outside the gene matches: 12.

This clonotype appeared many times. The chain links TRBV7-9 to TRBJ2-5; D may be TRBD2 (7 bases). Trimming pared 5 bases from V and 7 bases from J, leaving 26 bases between. The germline CDR1 and CDR2 sequences are SEHNR and FQNEAQ (reference sequence). This CDR3 has 17 amino acids. The CDR3, as DNA: TGTGCCAGCAGCGACACCCTTTCGGCGGGGGCCCACAGGACCCAGTACTTC. Its translation: CASSDTLSAGAHRTQYF.

The chain links TRBV7-2 to TRBJ2-3; D could derive from TRBD1 or TRBD2 (5 bases each). Trimming cost V 4 bases and J 5 bases, with 22 bases left between them. This CDR3 has 17 amino acids. CDR1 is SGHTA, CDR2 FQGNSA, per germline. The CDR3 sequence: CASSSRLIEGMGDTQYF. The DNA of the CDR3 is TGTGCCAGCAGCTCCCGACTAATTGAGGGGATGGGAGATACGCAGTATTTT.

This clonotype occurred a few times. CDR3 coding DNA: TGCAGCGTCTCGGCTAAACTAGCGGGGGGGAAAGAGACCCAGTACTTC. It specifies CSVSAKLAGGKETQYF. The chain couples TRBV29-1 to TRBJ2-5, with TRBD2 matching 13 bases. Germline assignment: CDR1 SQVTM and CDR2 ANQGSEA. The CDR3 has 16 residues. With V trimmed by 6 bases and J by 3 bases, 10 bases remained unmatched.

This clonotype was seen ten or more times. The CDR3 reads CASSLASGGGASDTQYF. The CDR3 DNA reads as TGTGCCAGCAGCTTAGCAAGCGGCGGGGGGGCCTCGGATACGCAGTATTTT. The gene calls are TRBV7-2 and TRBJ2-3; TRBD2 matches at 9 bases. V was clipped by 0 bases and J by 6 bases; unmatched bases: 10. Germline CDR1 is SGHTA and CDR2 is FQGNSA. The CDR3 is made up of 17 amino acids.

The table lists this clonotype with a few counts. The chain uses TRBV25-1 and TRBJ2-6; D may correspond to TRBD1 or TRBD2 (5 bases each). Germline V gives CDR1 MGHDK, CDR2 SYGVNS. V lost 1 base and J 0 bases, leaving 10 bases between the germline ends. This CDR3 has 17 amino acids. CDR3 sequence: CASSEWGTHSGANVLTF. CDR3 bases: TGTGCCAGCAGTGAATGGGGGACCCACTCTGGGGCCAACGTCCTGACTTTC.

In its sample, this clonotype was seen many times. V is TRBV7-8 and J is TRBJ1-5; 10 nucleotides align to TRBD1. The CDR3 contains 17 residues. V was clipped by 5 bases and J by 4 bases; unmatched bases: 11. CDR1 is SGHVS, CDR2 FQNEAQ, per germline. In nucleotides, the CDR3 is TGTGCCAGCAGCCCCCGACAGGGGGCCCTTGGAAATCAGCCCCAGCATTTT. It yields the protein CASSPRQGALGNQPQHF.

This clonotype came up many times. The V call is TRBV29-1, the J call TRBJ1-1; 7 bases are shared with TRBD1. The CDR3 has 12 residues. The trim removed 6 bases at V and 2 bases at J, leaving 3 bases unmatched. From germline, CDR1 is SQVTM and CDR2 ANQGSEA. CDR3 nucleotide sequence: TGCAGCGTAAGACAGGGTAACACTGAAGCTTTCTTT. Its translation: CSVRQGNTEAFF.

This clonotype was seen a few times. This chain joins TRBV29-1 and TRBJ1-2, with D maybe TRBD1 (6 bases). V was pared by 3 bases and J by 9 bases, with 23 bases between. CDR3 length equals 15 residues. Germline CDR1 SQVTM, CDR2 ANQGSEA. This chain's CDR3 is CSVEGQDGAGGRYTF. The CDR3, as DNA: TGCAGCGTTGAGGGGCAGGATGGGGCCGGGGGCCGCTACACCTTC.

This clonotype was counted at least ten times. The gene calls are TRBV7-6 and TRBJ2-2; D gene uncertain. CDR3 length equals 14 residues. Germline V gene data show CDR1 as SGHVS and CDR2 as FNYEAQ. The V gene lost 7 bases and the J gene lost 0 bases, with 9 bases spanning the gap. CDR3 residues: CASNGQPNTGELFF. The CDR3 DNA reads TGTGCCAGCAACGGCCAGCCGAACACCGGGGAGCTGTTTTTT. The full variable domain, completed using reference TRBV7-6 and TRBJ2-2, is GAGVSQSPRYKVTKRGQDVALRCDPISGHVSLYWYRQALGQGPEFLTYFNYEAQQDKSGLPNDRFSAERPEGSISTLTIQRTEQRDSAMYRCASNGQPNTGELFFGEGSRLTVL.

The table lists this clonotype with a few counts. The rearrangement uses TRBV6-2 or TRBV6-3 and TRBJ2-2; D unresolved. The CDR3 is 18 residues long. Per the germline V gene, CDR1 is MNHEY and CDR2 is SVGEGT. With 0 bases removed from V and 1 base from J, the gap between germline ends came to 15 bases. The CDR3 protein is CASSYSARWQKNTGELFF. CDR3 DNA sequence: TGTGCCAGCAGTTACTCGGCCCGGTGGCAGAAGAACACCGGGGAGCTGTTTTTT.

The chain is built from TRBV11-3 and TRBJ2-2; 12 nucleotides match TRBD2. V lost 3 bases, J lost 5 bases, and 1 base stayed unmatched. Germline lookup yields CDR1 SGHNT and CDR2 YENEEA. This CDR3 comprises 15 residues. The CDR3 bases are TGTGCCAGCAGCTTGACTAGCGGGGGAACCGGGGAGCTGTTTTTT. Translating it yields CASSLTSGGTGELFF.

At least ten counts were recorded for this clonotype. The genes are TRBV4-1 and TRBJ1-2; D gene unclear. Trimming left V 8 bases short and J 6 bases short, with 13 bases between. The germline CDR1 and CDR2 sequences are MGHRA and YSYEKL. The CDR3 covers 12 residues. CDR3 bases: TGCGCCAGCGTATCAGACGGAGATGGCTACACCTTC. It specifies CASVSDGDGYTF.

This clonotype has ten or more counts. V and J are TRBV12-3 or TRBV12-4 and TRBJ1-1; D is unclear. V dropped 5 bases and J dropped 1 base, with 11 bases sitting between them. CDR3 length equals 14 residues. This CDR3 reads CASSPRRENTEAFF. The DNA for the CDR3 is TGTGCCAGCAGTCCCCGGAGGGAGAACACTGAAGCTTTCTTT.

The genes are TRBV7-2 and TRBJ2-1, with 7 nucleotides matching TRBD2. CDR1 is SGHTA and CDR2 is FQGNSA in the germline V gene. This CDR3 comprises 16 residues. Trimming cost V 5 bases and J 4 bases; bases outside gene matches: 11. CDR3 nucleotides: TGTGCCAGCAGCATGGGACTATCCTCGGGATACAATGAGCAGTTCTTC. The encoded protein is CASSMGLSSGYNEQFF.